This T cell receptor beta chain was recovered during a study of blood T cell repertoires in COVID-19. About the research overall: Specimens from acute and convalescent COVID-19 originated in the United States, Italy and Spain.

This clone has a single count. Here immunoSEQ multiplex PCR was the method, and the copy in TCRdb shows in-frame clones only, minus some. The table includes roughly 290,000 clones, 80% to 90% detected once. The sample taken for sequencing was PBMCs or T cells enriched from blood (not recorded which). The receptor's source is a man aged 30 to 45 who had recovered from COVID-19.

CDR3 residues: CASGGTGSYEQYF. The CDR3 DNA reads as TGTGCCAGCGGAGGGACAGGTTCCTACGAGCAGTACTTC. The rearrangement links TRBV19 to TRBJ2-7, with 8 nucleotides matching TRBD1. The V and J ends lost 9 bases and 1 base, in that order; junction bases with no gene match: 5. Germline V gene sequence: CDR1 LNHDA, CDR2 SQIVND (reference sequence). The CDR3 extends over 13 amino acids.